Listed here are 28 T cell receptor beta chains from one sample, sequenced in a study of tumor T cells in aggressive B-cell lymphoma. Measured with immunoSEQ multiplex PCR; TCRdb has only the in-frame clones, and not every one. Here the sample spans around 3,000 clones, roughly 80% being singletons. Sequenced: tumor tissue. The receptor source for this set is an adult with diffuse large B cell lymphoma.

As concerns this clone: One end of the junction varies from germline; a read error may be responsible. The chain links TRBV9 to TRBJ2-3; possible D gene TRBD2, 6 bases. The CDR3 sequence is 15 residues long. Germline lookup yields CDR1 SGDLS and CDR2 YYNGEE. The CDR3 DNA follows: TGTGCCAGCAGCAGTAGCGGAAGGGCCGGAGATATGCAGTATTTT. The encoded protein is CASSSSGRAGDMQYF.

To note about this clone: This may come from a read error, since a much larger clone is one base off. Different DNA sequences within this sample yield the same CDR3. The V and J genes are TRBV6-4 and TRBJ1-5; unclear D gene. The CDR3 runs to 13 residues. Germline values: CDR1 MRHNA, CDR2 SNTAGT. CDR3: CASSVQSDQPQHF. CDR3 bases: TGTGCCAGCAGTGTCCAGAGCGATCAGCCCCAACATTTT.

This clone was seen just once. The rearrangement uses TRBV18 and TRBJ1-5; 7 nucleotides line up with TRBD1. Germline lookup yields CDR1 KGHSH and CDR2 LQKENI. The CDR3 length is 15 residues. The V gene end was trimmed by 3 bases and the J gene end by 6 bases; junction bases not matched to a gene: 8. CDR3 bases: TGTGCCAGCTCACCGGGAGACAGGGAGGTTCAGCCCCAGCATTTT. It specifies CASSPGDREVQPQHF.

The genes are TRBV27 and TRBJ2-1; 8 bases line up with TRBD2. Germline loops: CDR1 MNHEY, CDR2 SMNVEV (reference sequence). J lost 0 bases, V lost 8 bases, and 3 bases had no gene match. This CDR3 spans 14 amino acids. The CDR3 DNA is TGTGCCAGCCACGGGGGGGCCTCCTACAATGAGCAGTTCTTC. Amino acids: CASHGGASYNEQFF.

This clone was observed once. This chain links TRBV7-2 with TRBJ1-5; a weak D match, TRBD1 (6 bases). Germline V CDR1 and CDR2: SGHTA, FQGNSA. The germline V and J ends were trimmed by 4 bases and 2 bases, with 12 bases remaining between them. This CDR3 has 15 amino acids. The chain's CDR3 is CASSSQGGGNQPQHF. The CDR3 region has the DNA TGTGCCAGCAGCTCCCAAGGGGGGGGCAATCAGCCCCAGCATTTT.

In its sample, this clone was seen once. The likely explanation is a read error, given a far larger clone one base away. Additional DNA sequences in this sample encode the identical CDR3. V is TRBV4-1 and J is TRBJ1-4, with D perhaps TRBD1 (5 bases). The V gene's germline CDR1 is MGHRA and CDR2 YSYEKL. The CDR3 sequence is 15 residues long. CDR3 protein: CASSLHDSENEKLFF. The CDR3 DNA reads TGCGCTAGCAGCCTACACGACAGCGAGAATGAAAAACTGTTTTTT.

This chain connects TRBV11-2 to TRBJ2-1, with no clear D. Trimming removed 8 bases from V and 4 bases from J, with 12 bases in between. The CDR3 extends over 13 amino acids. Germline CDR1 SGHAT, CDR2 FQNNGV. In DNA, the CDR3 is TGTGCCAGCCGAGGCTGGCCTTACAATGAGCAGTTCTTC. Protein sequence: CASRGWPYNEQFF.

V is TRBV30 and J is TRBJ2-1, with TRBD1 matching over 11 bases. The J segment lost 8 bases and the V segment lost 3 bases, leaving 15 bases of the junction unmatched. Germline V CDR1 and CDR2: GTSNPN, SVGIG (reference sequence). This CDR3 spans 17 amino acids. CDR3 residues: CAWRQTGMGTGGDEQFF. The CDR3 DNA reads as TGTGCCTGGAGACAAACCGGAATGGGGACAGGGGGGGATGAGCAGTTCTTC.

Judged by abundance, this clone is large (0.1 to 1%). CDR3 loop: CASRSPFGGDNTGELFF. The DNA of the CDR3 is TGTGCCAGCAGGTCCCCCTTTGGCGGGGATAACACCGGGGAGCTGTTTTTT. The chain couples TRBV7-9 to TRBJ2-2, with D perhaps matching TRBD2 (6 bases). The germline V and J ends were trimmed by 6 bases and 2 bases, with 19 bases remaining between them. Germline V gives CDR1 SEHNR, CDR2 FQNEAQ (reference sequence). The CDR3 is 17 residues long.

The rearrangement links TRBV5-4 to TRBJ1-1, with 7 nucleotides matching TRBD1. Germline V gene data show CDR1 as SGHNT and CDR2 as YYREEE (reference sequence). V was pared by 4 bases and J by 3 bases, with 12 bases of the junction left unmatched. The CDR3 runs to 16 residues. The CDR3 DNA is TGTGCCAGCAGCCCACCTCCTACAGGGGCGGACACTGAAGCTTTCTTT. Residues: CASSPPPTGADTEAFF.

The rearrangement joins TRBV5-6 to TRBJ2-5, with D tentatively TRBD2 (5 bases). CDR1 is SGHDT and CDR2 is YYEEEE in the germline V gene. The length of the CDR3 is 14 residues. V lost 0 bases to trimming and J lost 5 bases, with 11 bases between them. In nucleotides, the CDR3 is TGTGCCAGCAGCTTGGAAGCTAGCTTTGAGACCCAGTACTTC. Translated, it gives CASSLEASFETQYF.

This chain connects TRBV5-8 to TRBJ1-5; TRBD1 is a possible D gene (6 bases). The germline CDR1 and CDR2 sequences are SGHTS and YDEGEE. V was trimmed by 0 bases and J by 7 bases, leaving 14 bases between them. The CDR3 has 15 amino acids. The CDR3 region has the DNA TGTGCCAGCAGCTTGGTGCAGGGGCAGTGGCAGCCCCAGCATTTT. Translation: CASSLVQGQWQPQHF. Full variable domain (rest looked up from reference TRBV5-8 and TRBJ1-5): EAGVTQSPTHLIKTRGQQATLRCSPISGHTSVYWYQQALGLGLQFLLWYDEGEERNRGNFPPRFSGRQFPNYSSELNVNALELEDSALYLCASSLVQGQWQPQHFGDGTRLSIL.

This clone was seen once. CDR3 DNA sequence: TGTGCCAGCAGTTCTCGGACAGGGGAGAGTGGCTACACCTTC. Its protein is CASSSRTGESGYTF. The chain is built from TRBV27 and TRBJ1-2; 9 bases line up with TRBD1. The CDR3 loop spans 14 amino acids. The germline gives CDR1 MNHEY, CDR2 SMNVEV (reference sequence). The V gene end was trimmed by 4 bases and the J gene end by 7 bases; junction bases not matched to a gene: 7.

The chain couples TRBV27 to TRBJ2-7, with 7 bases lining up with TRBD1. CDR1 and CDR2 (germline): MNHEY, SMNVEV (reference sequence). The CDR3 runs 14 residues. V gave up 5 bases and J gave up 3 bases; unmatched junction bases: 7. The chain's CDR3 is CASSLTTGFYEQYF. The CDR3 DNA reads TGTGCCAGCAGTCTCACGACAGGGTTCTACGAGCAGTACTTC.

The chain is built from TRBV5-1 and TRBJ1-1; D remains unclear. V dropped 0 bases and J dropped 2 bases, with 8 bases sitting between them. CDR1 SGHRS and CDR2 YFSETQ come from the germline V gene. The CDR3 runs to 14 residues. CDR3 region: CASSLAGENTEAFF. CDR3 nucleotides: TGCGCCAGCAGCTTGGCCGGAGAAAACACTGAAGCTTTCTTT.

This chain connects TRBV4-2 to TRBJ2-7; D is unclear. Looked up from germline, CDR1 is LGHNA and CDR2 is YNFKEQ. CDR3 length: 15 residues. V was clipped by 1 base and J by 4 bases, with 14 bases between them. DNA of the CDR3: TGTGCCAGCAGCCAAGCGGCAGGTTGGTGGTACGAGCAGTACTTC. Encoded protein: CASSQAAGWWYEQYF.

There are a few counts of this clone. The chain uses TRBV19 and TRBJ2-1, with 11 bases matching TRBD2. Germline CDR1 LNHDA, CDR2 SQIVND (reference sequence). The CDR3 consists of 16 residues. Losses at the gene ends were 6 bases for V and 1 base for J; bases not matched to a gene: 5. DNA of the CDR3: TGTGCCAGTAGCGGTAGCGGGGGGGCATCCTACAATGAGCAGTTCTTC. Amino acids: CASSGSGGASYNEQFF.

In DNA form, the CDR3 reads TGCGCCAGCAGCTTGGGACTAGCGGGGGGTCTTTCGGCAGAGACCCAGTACTTC. Translation gives CASSLGLAGGLSAETQYF. The rearrangement joins TRBV5-1 to TRBJ2-5, with TRBD2 matching over 13 bases. The CDR3 runs to 18 residues. J was trimmed by 4 bases and V by 0 bases; bases with no gene match: 9. The germline V gene encodes CDR1 SGHRS and CDR2 YFSETQ.

The CDR3 nucleotides are TGTGCCACCATGGACGGGGGCAGGGGGAGAAATAGCAATCAGCCCCAGCATTTT. Amino acid sequence: CATMDGGRGRNSNQPQHF. This chain connects TRBV15 to TRBJ1-5, with 7 bases that match TRBD1. Germline CDR1 LNHNV, CDR2 YYDKDF (reference sequence). CDR3 length: 18 amino acids. The V and J ends lost 7 bases and 0 bases, in that order; junction bases with no gene match: 15.

The chain links TRBV27 to TRBJ1-2; 8 bases align to TRBD1. V shed 3 bases and J 4 bases; nucleotides not matched to a gene: 10. The CDR3 extends over 16 amino acids. CDR1 is MNHEY, CDR2 SMNVEV, per germline (reference sequence). The CDR3 sequence: CASSFLDRGGGYGYTF. Here the CDR3 DNA reads TGTGCCAGCAGTTTCCTCGACAGGGGCGGTGGCTATGGCTACACCTTC.

The chain joins TRBV15 to TRBJ2-3, with 8 bases identical to TRBD2. V was pared by 1 base and J by 3 bases, with 12 bases of the junction left unmatched. This CDR3 has 18 amino acids. Per the germline V gene, CDR1 is LNHNV and CDR2 is YYDKDF (reference sequence). This CDR3 reads CATSRGAGGPGETDTQYF. CDR3 nucleotide sequence: TGTGCCACCAGCAGAGGGGCGGGGGGCCCCGGGGAAACAGATACGCAGTATTTT.

The rearrangement links TRBV6-1 to TRBJ2-5, with D possibly matching TRBD1 (5 bases). Germline CDR1 and CDR2: MNHNS and SASEGT. CDR3 length: 12 amino acids. The V end was cut by 5 bases, the J end by 4 bases, with 8 bases between. The CDR3 DNA follows: TGTGCCAGCAGTAACGACAGAGAGACCCAGTACTTC. The encoded protein is CASSNDRETQYF.

Sample share makes this clone large. The V and J genes are TRBV5-1 and TRBJ1-4, with a possible D match to TRBD1 (5 bases). The CDR3 is 14 residues long. Deletions cut 1 base from V and 4 bases from J, with 8 bases between. CDR1 SGHRS and CDR2 YFSETQ come from the germline V gene. CDR3 nucleotides: TGCGCCAGCAGCTTGCGGGACTTTAATGAAAAACTGTTTTTT. This encodes CASSLRDFNEKLFF.

The CDR3: CASSQGQGLNEKLFF. As DNA, the CDR3 is TGCGCCAGCAGTCAAGGGCAGGGGCTTAATGAAAAACTGTTTTTT. The V gene is TRBV23-1, the J gene TRBJ1-4; a weak D match, TRBD1 (6 bases). TRBV23-1 has ORF status, its function being uncertain. The V end was cut by 2 bases, the J end by 4 bases, with 11 bases between. The CDR3 length is 15 residues.

This clone appeared once. This chain joins TRBV18 and TRBJ1-1; D ambiguous. V was shortened by 3 bases and J by 5 bases, with 13 bases between the two germline ends. Germline CDR1 is KGHSH and CDR2 is LQKENI. There are 14 residues in the CDR3. CDR3 loop: CASSPNSRNTEAFF. CDR3 nucleotides: TGTGCCAGCTCACCGAACAGCAGAAATACTGAAGCTTTCTTT.

V gene TRBV7-6 combines with J gene TRBJ2-3; TRBD2 matches at 7 bases. The CDR3 has 16 amino acids. J gave up 2 bases and V 5 bases, and 10 bases lay outside the gene matches. CDR1 and CDR2 (germline): SGHVS, FNYEAQ. The CDR3 is CASSALAAPFTDTQYF. Here the CDR3 DNA reads TGTGCCAGCAGCGCCCTAGCGGCCCCGTTCACAGATACGCAGTATTTT.

On this clone itself: A junction boundary mismatches the germline segment, possibly from a read error. The genes are TRBV30 and TRBJ2-7, with a tentative D call TRBD2 (5 bases). Looked up from germline, CDR1 is GTSNPN and CDR2 is SVGIG (reference sequence). The CDR3 sequence is 12 residues long. The CDR3 coding sequence is TGTGCCTGGAGTGGGGGAGCCGGTAAGCGGCACTTC. This codes for CAWSGGAGKRHF.

In this sample, this clone turned up once. The chain combines TRBV29-1 with TRBJ2-2, with D unresolved. In germline, CDR1 is SQVTM, CDR2 ANQGSEA. The CDR3 is 14 amino acids. V lost 3 bases and J 0 bases, leaving 8 bases between the germline ends. CDR3 region: CSVEKATNTGELFF. The CDR3 DNA reads as TGCAGCGTTGAGAAAGCGACGAACACCGGGGAGCTGTTTTTT.